The source of this TCR beta chain is a study of cytomegalovirus exposure and HLA in healthy donors (dated by TCRdb to 2015 to 2018). With regard to the full study: According to an earlier analysis of 587 of the donors, 150 million to 200 million T cells yielded roughly 110 million unique TCR beta sequences and around 300 Gb of sequence data. On average, around 200,000 unique TCR beta nucleotide sequences were sequenced per donor among more than 350 genotyped donors of the cohort, with 15% to 20% of those sequences being non-productive. Of the roughly 400 genotyped donors, 81% were placed in the genetic ancestry cluster associated with self-reported Caucasian donors. An early release that covered fewer than 750 HLA-typed donors contained 300 to 350 gigabases of sequencing data and around 80 million unique TCR sequences. Typing coverage varied by locus: roughly 629-630 donors for A, B, C, DRB1 and DQB1; approximately 560 for DQA1; more than 600 for DPA1; roughly 450 for DPB1. The aim of the study was to test whether cataloging public T cell receptors could identify signatures of past pathogen exposure. In an earlier analysis of a few hundred of the donors, high-throughput TCR beta sequencing was used to judge whether each TCR beta V gene segment behaved as functional or pseudogenic. HLA typing included class I and class II loci at four-digit resolution. To predict cytomegalovirus infection status, the study combined high-throughput TCR immunosequencing, statistical association of individual TCRs with disease status, and machine learning. Because of strong linkage in the cohort, roughly five DR-DQ haplotypes were treated as single units for association and clustering. In the later analysis, no new phenotypic data were used to find candidate immune exposures; instead, reliance was placed on TCR beta sequences and their occurrence across donors. In addition to the first cohort of roughly 700 subjects, a separate validation cohort of 130 or so different subjects was used. Using immunosequencing, the study profiled T cell repertoires from about 620 subjects and related those repertoires to cytomegalovirus serostatus. Donor age, sex, ethnicity and CMV serostatus were compiled alongside the repertoire data. In a later analysis, previously published TCR beta repertoires from several hundred donors were re-analyzed and high-resolution HLA genotyping was added so that TCR occurrence patterns could be studied. A later genetic analysis used genome-wide SNP genotypes for 398 of the 666 donors, treating that subset as a discovery cohort. All discovery cohort repertoires had been generated using a single sequencing platform.

Libraries were constructed by the immunoSEQ multiplex PCR assay. The multiplex PCR relied on a mix of 60 forward primers for TCR Vbeta segments and 13 reverse primers for TCR Jbeta segments. A multiplex PCR assay on genomic DNA amplified the CDR3 region of rearranged TCR beta genes. The amplified TCR beta libraries were sequenced on the Illumina HiSeq System as 87-base-pair reads. From the authors' description of their analysis: A later analysis tallied 70 million to 100 million unique TCR beta chains across the approximately 670 repertoires, and about 12 million of those chains were shared by two or more donors. Raw reads were error-corrected and collapsed into unique sequences by a nearest-neighbor algorithm in which closely related sequences were merged to remove PCR and sequencing errors. To assign V, D and J gene segments, CDR3 sequences were aligned to IMGT reference sequences. For a sequence to be retained, at least a six-nucleotide match to both a V gene segment and a J gene segment was required. Rearrangements were called productive when the CDR3 lacked stop codons and stayed in frame with V and J; all others were non-productive. CDR3 was defined according to IMGT convention as the region running from the second conserved V-encoded cysteine to the conserved J-encoded phenylalanine. In an earlier analysis of roughly 610 of the donors, sequences lacking an unambiguous match to a single V gene segment were excluded. An earlier analysis of 450 to 650 of the donors called V segments functional above 56.7% productive rearrangements and segregating when the between-donor standard deviation exceeded 5%. To diagnose cytomegalovirus status from the catalog of TCR beta chain sequences, a statistical classification framework was built. In a later analysis, V and J genes were assigned by comparing TCR nucleotide sequences against IMGT/GENE-DB human TR gene sequences. In a later analysis, CDR3 sequences and most-parsimonious VDJ recombination scenarios were assigned using the TCRdist pipeline. In a later analysis, every TCR beta chain was defined by the combination of its CDR3 amino acid sequence and its V-gene family, and reads without a unique V-gene family were dropped. A later analysis removed roughly 590 highly shared, low-generation-probability nucleotide sequences to deal with suspected cross-contamination and a sequencing artifact. In a later analysis, a clonal expansion index was calculated for each public chain from normalized within-repertoire ranks of inferred template counts. In a later analysis, generation probabilities were computed with a VDJ recombination model fitted to out-of-frame rearrangements, and the resulting probabilities were checked against IGoR. In a later analysis, TCR-TCR, TCR-HLA and TCR-CMV co-occurrence was scored with hypergeometric tests, and a repertoire-size bias correction was applied to TCR pairs. In a later analysis, false discovery rates were estimated by permuting HLA or CMV assignments 20 times. In a later analysis, co-occurring TCRs were grouped using DBSCAN, with TCRdist sequence similarity added in when clustering inside HLA-allele-positive subsets. For co-occurrence clustering, repertoires with fewer than 30,000 or more than 120,000 public chains were excluded, along with four to six repertoires with anomalous nucleotide sharing. Drawn from immuneACCESS, this table holds only the in-frame rearrangements with V and J called that TCRdb kept. Clones are partly lost; checked studies trace under half to an unresolved V gene and leave the rest unexplained. V, J and clone size are taken as reported in that table, and D and trimming were inferred from the DNA itself. The sample table lists approximately 110,000 clones, 74% of them with a count of one. About 4.4% of the sample is taken by the ten largest.

As concerns this clone: The antigen it binds to is not known. No much larger clonotype is one base removed from it; base qualities were not supplied.

Looking up the germline V gene (reference sequence) yields CDR1 SEHNR and CDR2 FQNEAQ. The CDR3 has 16 amino acids, counting the end cysteine and phenylalanine. The entry retains the CDR3 DNA only, 48 bases that are in frame from base 1. V was cut back by 1 base and J by 6 bases, leaving a gap of 16 bases between them. The full study reports these points: Most TCR sequences were observed very rarely across donors, whereas some public TCRs were present in many individuals. The earlier analysis of nearly 600 of the donors excluded about 16 rarely observed V segments, including chromosome 9 orphons, because counts were too low. Linkage disequilibrium might explain the correlated functional status among segregating V segments, but an unknown experimental factor could not be excluded. In vitro tests confirmed that three of the cytomegalovirus-associated TCR beta chains recognize cytomegalovirus antigens. Because HLA typing was unavailable for some donors at each locus, only the typed subset was used in association tests. In a later analysis, HLA-associated TCR beta chains showed more clonal expansion and lower generation probabilities than non-associated chains that were equally common. A further reported finding was that TCR beta sequences accurately predicted the HLA-A and HLA-B alleles for most subjects in the first cohort. The only immune exposure information available for the cohort was CMV serostatus. Presence/absence analyses assumed roughly uniform sequencing depth across donors, an assumption that may not hold. The study listed 150 to 200 TCR beta chains as associated with cytomegalovirus. The classifier was reported to diagnose cytomegalovirus status with high specificity and sensitivity in both the original cohort and the validation cohort. When HLA alleles, especially DR and DQ, strongly co-occurred, TCR associations were difficult to assign to individual alleles. The cohort was sequenced for TCR beta chains only, and without alpha or paired-chain data the features that could be detected were limited. Compared with the approximately 710-donor mean, donors in an Asian-associated ancestry cluster had fewer N-insertions in productive TCRs, according to a later genetic analysis. In an earlier analysis of some 500 of the donors, most TCR beta V segments were observed in productive rearrangements about 87% or about 30% of the time, broadly matching IMGT annotations. A later analysis associated 17,000 or so TCR beta sequences with specific HLA alleles at a false discovery rate of 0.05. According to a later analysis, TCR association rates differed among HLA loci, with DRB1 alleles showing the most associated TCRs and HLA-C alleles showing the fewest. The sequencing pipeline was judged likely to have produced a cluster of highly shared sequence variants as a technical artifact. A later genetic analysis associated a missense DCLRE1C variant with V-gene and J-gene trimming of TCR beta chains, and an independent cohort replicated the association. It was suggested by the authors that the approach could potentially be generalized to other disease states and immunological phenotypes. Some IMGT-functional V segments, including TRBV6-2 and TRBV6-3, could not be distinguished by the 87-base-pair reads and were therefore excluded. A later analysis found that most CMV-associated TCR beta chains appeared HLA-restricted, with HLA associations seemingly driven largely by CMV exposure. According to a later analysis, parvovirus B19, influenza, CMV and Epstein-Barr virus appeared linked to several top co-occurrence clusters.

The cohort consisted of 670 or so healthy bone marrow donors. At the time of sampling, all cohort members were nominally healthy, though unrecorded immune exposures were likely present. The donor was CMV seropositive and belonged to the group of 250 to 300 seropositive cohort members. Each donor provided a peripheral blood sample, and peripheral blood mononuclear cells were used for TCR beta sequencing. The Qiagen DNeasy Blood Extraction Kit was used to extract genomic DNA from the blood cell samples. The sequence derives from a woman in her 50s in good health and CMV-seropositive. The sequenced material came from PBMCs. The rearrangement joined TRBV7-9 to TRBJ2-1, with TRBD1 perhaps the D gene, on 6 matching bases. The DNA is as follows: TGTGCCAGCAGCTTAGGGGGGCAGGGGTCATTCAATGAGCAGTTCTTC. Its product reads: CASSLGGQGSFNEQFF. With the portions outside the CDR3 filled from the reference TRBV7-9 and TRBJ2-1 genes, the complete variable region becomes DTGVSQNPRHKITKRGQNVTFRCDPISEHNRLYWYRQTLGQGPEFLTYFQNEAQLEKSRLLSDRFSAERPKGSFSTLEIQRTEQGDSAMYLCASSLGGQGSFNEQFFGPGTRLTVL.